The source of this TCR beta chain is a study of blood T cell repertoires in COVID-19 (dated by TCRdb to 2018 to 2021). Regarding the complete study: Collaborator samples came from the United States, Italy and Spain and covered acute and convalescent phases of COVID-19. The prospective study material was composed of cDNA or gDNA derived from T cells, B-cell-depleted T cells, or PBMCs. The dataset comprised deeply sampled blood TCRbeta repertoires from subjects exposed to, actively infected with, or recovered from COVID-19. A freely available public database, intended as a resource for researchers studying the immune response to SARS-CoV-2, is where the repertoires were released. Samples were obtained from the ongoing ImmuneRACE study (first 160 participants) and from roughly 1,300 subjects provided by 6 global collaborators. A de-identified subject ID, COVID-19 status, age in years and sex were almost always included in the sample metadata. HLA class I and class II types, where available, came from metadata supplied by the sample provider rather than from assay-based typing. Study-level results and caveats: How much clinical and demographic metadata was included differed by source and by participant, and the metadata was provided uncurated.

The immunoSEQ Assay, a bias-controlled multiplex PCR, was used to amplify TCRbeta CDR3 regions from genomic DNA. Per the authors' processing: Nucleated cell counts per sample were estimated from amplification of reference gene primers within the assay. Sequence reads were collapsed and filtered to measure the absolute abundance of every unique TCRbeta CDR3 rearrangement. For each sample, productive Simpson clonality was calculated as the square root of Simpson's diversity index across productive rearrangements. TCRdb mirrors the immuneACCESS table, restricted to in-frame sequences. Some clones are absent from its copies; in checked studies, under half trace to an unresolved V gene, and the reason for the others is unknown. That table gives V, J and clone size, and the DNA gave D and trimming. For this sample there are a few hundred thousand clones; almost 90% appear just once. In total, the top ten clones hold around 0.93% of the sample.

One collaborating source in Seattle enrolled patients while the patients were actively infected and followed the patients over time throughout the course of disease. Whole blood was collected in K2EDTA tubes by collaborating institutions according to the institutions' own protocols. For TCRbeta analysis, collaborators shipped samples as frozen whole blood, isolated PBMCs, or DNA extracted from either of those sample types. In this sample, this clone turned up once. The antigen this receptor binds is unknown. No base quality information exists; no much larger clone differs at one position. CDR1 and CDR2, looked up from the germline V gene, are SGHAT and FQNNGV. From the cysteine through the phenylalanine, the CDR3 covers 15 amino acids. The DNA shown is the 45-base CDR3, in frame from base 1. Between the V and J ends, shortened by 0 bases and 4 bases respectively, the junction contains 10 bases.

Specimen: peripheral blood. In this chain, TRBV11-2 is recombined with TRBJ2-1; the D segment could be TRBD2, given 5 matching bases. The receptor was derived from a woman aged 40 to 50 with COVID-19, enrolled during active disease. The CDR3 protein is CASSLESSVYNEQFF. The DNA sequence is as follows: TGTGCCAGCAGCTTAGAGAGTAGCGTTTACAATGAGCAGTTCTTC.